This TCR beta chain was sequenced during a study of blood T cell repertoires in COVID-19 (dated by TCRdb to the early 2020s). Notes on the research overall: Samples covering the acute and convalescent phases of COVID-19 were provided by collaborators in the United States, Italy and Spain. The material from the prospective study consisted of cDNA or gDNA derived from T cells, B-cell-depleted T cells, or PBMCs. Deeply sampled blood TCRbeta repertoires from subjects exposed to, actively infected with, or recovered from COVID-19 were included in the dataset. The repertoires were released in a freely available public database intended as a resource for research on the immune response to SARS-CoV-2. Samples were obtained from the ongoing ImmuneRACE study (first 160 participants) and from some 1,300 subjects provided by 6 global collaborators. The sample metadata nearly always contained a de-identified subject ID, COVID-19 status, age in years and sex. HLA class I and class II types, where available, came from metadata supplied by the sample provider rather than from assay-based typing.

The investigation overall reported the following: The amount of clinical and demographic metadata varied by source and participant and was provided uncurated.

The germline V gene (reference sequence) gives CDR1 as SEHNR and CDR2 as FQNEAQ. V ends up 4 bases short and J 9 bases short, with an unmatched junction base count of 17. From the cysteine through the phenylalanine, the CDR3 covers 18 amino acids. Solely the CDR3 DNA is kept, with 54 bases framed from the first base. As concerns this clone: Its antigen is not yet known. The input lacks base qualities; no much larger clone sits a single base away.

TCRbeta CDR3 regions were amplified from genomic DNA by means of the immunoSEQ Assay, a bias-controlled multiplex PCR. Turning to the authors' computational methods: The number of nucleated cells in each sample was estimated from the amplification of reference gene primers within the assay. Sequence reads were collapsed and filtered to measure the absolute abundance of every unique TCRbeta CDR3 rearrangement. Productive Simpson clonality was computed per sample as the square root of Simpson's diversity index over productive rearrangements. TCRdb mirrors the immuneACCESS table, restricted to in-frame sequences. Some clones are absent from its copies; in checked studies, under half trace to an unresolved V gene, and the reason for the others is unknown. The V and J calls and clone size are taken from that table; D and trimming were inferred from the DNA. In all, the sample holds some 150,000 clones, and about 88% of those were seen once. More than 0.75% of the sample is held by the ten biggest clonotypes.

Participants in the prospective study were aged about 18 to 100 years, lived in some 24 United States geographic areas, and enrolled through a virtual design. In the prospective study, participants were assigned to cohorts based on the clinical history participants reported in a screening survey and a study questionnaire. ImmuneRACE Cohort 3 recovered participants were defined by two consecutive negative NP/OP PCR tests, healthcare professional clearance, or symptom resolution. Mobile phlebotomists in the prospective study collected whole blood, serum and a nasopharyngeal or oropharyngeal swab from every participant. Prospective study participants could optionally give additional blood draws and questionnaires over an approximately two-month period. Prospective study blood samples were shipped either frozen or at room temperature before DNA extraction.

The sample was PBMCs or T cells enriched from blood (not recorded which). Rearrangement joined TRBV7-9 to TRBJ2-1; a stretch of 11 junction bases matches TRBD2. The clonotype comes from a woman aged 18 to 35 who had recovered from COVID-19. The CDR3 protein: CASSSTSGSTPAAIEQFF. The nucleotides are TGTGCCAGCAGCTCCACTAGCGGGAGTACGCCCGCGGCGATTGAGCAGTTCTTC.